This TCR beta chain was obtained from a study of cytomegalovirus exposure and HLA in healthy donors. For the study at large: One earlier analysis, a look at about 179 million T cells, found almost 120 million unique TCR beta sequences. Most donors, about 82% of approximately 400 genotyped, fell in the Caucasian-associated ancestry cluster. Study-wide results and limits: Earlier analysis yielded a pattern in which most TCR beta V segments were productive about 90% or about 30% of the time.

This clone was found a few times. The target antigen is unknown. V lost 5 bases and J 2 bases, leaving 10 bases between the germline ends. This CDR3 spans 13 amino acids. CDR1 SGHTA and CDR2 FQGNSA come from the germline V gene. A multiplex PCR was run with 60 Vbeta primers and 13 Jbeta primers. TCRdb keeps only in-frame clones here, not all; method: immunoSEQ multiplex PCR. The data contain roughly 130,000 clones, about 74% of them singletons. The J gene is TRBJ2-7, the V gene TRBV7-2; weak D call: TRBD2 (6 bases). This sequence was found in a woman aged 45-59 years in good health and CMV-seropositive. The sample consisted of PBMCs. CDR3 amino acids: CASSLPGAYEQYF. CDR3 DNA sequence: TGTGCCAGCAGCCTCCCGGGAGCCTACGAGCAGTACTTC.